These 11 T cell receptor beta chains came from one sample sequenced in a study of beta chain features in type 1 diabetes. The isolated RNA, all of it, was reverse transcribed, so expressed TCRB transcripts were what got sequenced. TCRdb's copy holds only in-frame clones and misses some; the assay was immunoSEQ multiplex PCR. This repertoire shows approximately 340,000 clones, roughly 16% found once; its top ten account for about 0.019%. The sequenced sample consisted of naive CD4+ T cells from blood. The receptors shown here come from a woman aged 18-35 years in good health.

In its sample, this clone was seen a few times. The genes are TRBV4-3 and TRBJ2-3, with 9 bases fitting TRBD2. Unmatched junction bases numbered 7, after V lost 1 base and J lost 5 bases. In germline, CDR1 is LGHNA, CDR2 YSLEER. This CDR3 region has 16 residues. The DNA of the CDR3 is TGCGCCAGCAGCCAAGGAGGTAGCGGGAGTTTAGATACGCAGTATTTT. Translating it yields CASSQGGSGSLDTQYF.

This clone was counted only a few times. The chain recombines TRBV28 with TRBJ1-2; 7 nucleotides match TRBD1. This CDR3 comprises 14 residues. From germline, CDR1 is MDHEN and CDR2 SYDVKM. V lost 5 bases to trimming and J lost 5 bases; unmatched junction nucleotides: 8. CDR3 coding DNA: TGTGCCAGCAGTGACAGGGTAGGCTGGTATGGCTACACCTTC. Protein: CASSDRVGWYGYTF.

This clone has a handful of counts. The CDR3 DNA reads as TGTGCCAGCACCCTGGACGGACAAGCGGGAGAGACCCAGTACTTC. It specifies CASTLDGQAGETQYF. The chain employs TRBV27 and TRBJ2-5; the D gene is possibly TRBD2 (6 bases). Looked up from germline, CDR1 is MNHEY and CDR2 is SMNVEV (reference sequence). Trimming cost V 7 bases and J 4 bases, with 19 bases left between them. CDR3 length: 15 residues.

The chain links TRBV10-2 to TRBJ2-7; 9 nucleotides line up with TRBD1. This CDR3 contains 13 residues. V lost 8 bases and J lost 4; bases outside the gene matches: 6. Germline loops: CDR1 WSHSY, CDR2 SAAADI. This chain's CDR3 is CASARDRAYEQYF. The CDR3 nucleotides are TGCGCCAGCGCCCGGGACAGGGCGTACGAGCAGTACTTC.

The rearrangement uses TRBV4-1 and TRBJ2-7; the D is unclear. V was cut by 1 base and J by 2 bases, with 9 bases left in between. Germline V gene lookup returns CDR1 MGHRA and CDR2 YSYEKL. This CDR3 has 14 amino acids. The CDR3 loop reads CASSQARFPYEQYF. In DNA, the CDR3 is TGCGCCAGCAGCCAAGCCAGATTCCCCTACGAGCAGTACTTC.

The V call is TRBV21-1, the J call TRBJ1-1. TRBV21-1 is given as a pseudogene. The CDR3 contains 16 residues. As DNA, the CDR3 is TGTGCCAGCAGCGCGGAGTCGGCAGTTCCGAACACTGAAGCTTTCTTT. Translating it yields CASSAESAVPNTEAFF.

This chain links TRBV5-1 with TRBJ2-7, with TRBD2 matching 7 bases. In germline, CDR1 is SGHRS, CDR2 YFSETQ. V gave up 3 bases and J gave up 7 bases; unmatched junction bases: 10. This CDR3 spans 14 amino acids. The CDR3, as DNA: TGCGCCAGCAGCTCAGCGGGACCCGTACGAGAGCAGTACTTC. It codes for CASSSAGPVREQYF.

This clone was observed a handful of times. J is TRBJ2-5 and V is TRBV28; TRBD2 is a possible D gene (5 bases). Between the trimmed V and J ends, which lost 4 bases and 7 bases, there was a span of 16 bases. There are 14 residues in the CDR3. From germline, CDR1 is MDHEN and CDR2 SYDVKM. CDR3: CASSSLGSKRTQYF. The CDR3 DNA sequence: TGTGCCAGCAGTTCTTTAGGGAGTAAGAGGACCCAGTACTTC.

V is TRBV9 and J is TRBJ1-2; TRBD1 might be the D (6 bases). Germline V CDR1 and CDR2: SGDLS, YYNGEE. Trimming pared 0 bases from V and 8 bases from J, leaving 11 bases between. CDR3 length equals 13 residues. The CDR3 DNA reads TGTGCCAGCAGCGTAGGAGACAGGCTCGGCTACACCTTC. This sequence encodes CASSVGDRLGYTF.

The chain is built from TRBV13 and TRBJ2-7; D possibly corresponds to TRBD1 (5 bases). The germline V gene has CDR1 PRHDT and CDR2 FYEKMQ (reference sequence). The V and J ends lost 5 bases and 2 bases respectively, with 10 bases between them. The CDR3 loop spans 13 amino acids. CDR3 coding DNA: TGTGCCAGCAGCGGTGCCAGGGCCTACGAGCAGTACTTC. It yields the protein CASSGARAYEQYF.

The chain has TRBV7-2 and TRBJ2-1; TRBD1 might be the D (5 bases). V lost 4 bases and J lost 10, with 11 bases in between. CDR3 size: 12 residues. Germline CDR1 reads SGHTA; CDR2 reads FQGNSA. The DNA for the CDR3 is TGTGCCAGCAGCTCAGGGATAGGGGAGCAGTTCTTC. Protein: CASSSGIGEQFF.